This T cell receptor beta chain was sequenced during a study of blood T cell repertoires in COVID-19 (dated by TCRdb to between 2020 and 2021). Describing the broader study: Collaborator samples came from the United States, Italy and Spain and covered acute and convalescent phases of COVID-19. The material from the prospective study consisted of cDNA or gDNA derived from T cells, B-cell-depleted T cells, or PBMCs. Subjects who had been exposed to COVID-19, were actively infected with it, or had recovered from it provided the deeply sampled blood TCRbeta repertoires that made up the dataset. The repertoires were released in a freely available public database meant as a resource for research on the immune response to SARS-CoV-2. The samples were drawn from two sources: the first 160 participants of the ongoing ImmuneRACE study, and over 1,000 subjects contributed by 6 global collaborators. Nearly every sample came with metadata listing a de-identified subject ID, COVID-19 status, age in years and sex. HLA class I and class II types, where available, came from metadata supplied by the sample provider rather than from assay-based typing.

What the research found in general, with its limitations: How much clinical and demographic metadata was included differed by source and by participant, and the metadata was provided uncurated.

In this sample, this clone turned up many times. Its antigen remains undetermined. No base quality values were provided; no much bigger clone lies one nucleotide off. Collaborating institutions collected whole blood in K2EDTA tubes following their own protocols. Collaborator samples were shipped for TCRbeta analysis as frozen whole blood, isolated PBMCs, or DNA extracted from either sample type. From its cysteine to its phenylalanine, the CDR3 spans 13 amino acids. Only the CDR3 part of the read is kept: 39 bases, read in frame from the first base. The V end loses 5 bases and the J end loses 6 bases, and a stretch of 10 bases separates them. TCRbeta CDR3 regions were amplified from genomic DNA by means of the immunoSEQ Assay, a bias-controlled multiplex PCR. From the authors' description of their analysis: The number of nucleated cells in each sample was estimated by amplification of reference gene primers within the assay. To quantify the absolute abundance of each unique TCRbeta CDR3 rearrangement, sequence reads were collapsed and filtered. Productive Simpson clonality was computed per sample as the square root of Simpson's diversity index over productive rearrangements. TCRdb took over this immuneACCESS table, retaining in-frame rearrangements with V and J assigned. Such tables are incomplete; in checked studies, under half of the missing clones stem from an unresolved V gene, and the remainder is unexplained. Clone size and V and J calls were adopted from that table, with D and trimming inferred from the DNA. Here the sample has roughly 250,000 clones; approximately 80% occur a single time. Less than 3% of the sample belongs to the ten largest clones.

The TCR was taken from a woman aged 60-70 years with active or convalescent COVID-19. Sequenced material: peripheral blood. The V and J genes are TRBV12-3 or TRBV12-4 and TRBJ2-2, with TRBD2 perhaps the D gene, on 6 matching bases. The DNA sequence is TGTGCCAGCAGTCCCACGGGAGCCGGGGAGCTGTTTTTT. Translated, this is CASSPTGAGELFF.